This entry lists 27 T cell receptor beta chains sequenced from one sample in a study of breast tumors, draining lymph nodes, adjacent tissues. The lymph nodes were axillary draining lymph nodes from breast cancer patients. TCRdb fed the multiplex PCR reads into MiXCR, producing one record per CDR3 protein. This repertoire shows roughly 120,000 distinct CDR3 sequences, 20% found once; its top ten account for more than 3%. Sequences were obtained from axillary lymph node tissue. The receptor set was obtained from a female donor with breast cancer. Some clones in this sample may be carry-over from other donors' samples.

About this clonotype: Just one base apart from a much larger clone, this may be a read error. The gene calls are TRBV25-1 and TRBJ2-5; maybe TRBD1 (5 bases). Germline V CDR1 and CDR2: MGHDK, SYGVNS. The CDR3 spans 14 residues. CDR3 sequence (DNA): TGTGCCAGCAGTCCTCAGGGAAGGGAAGAGACCCTGTACTTC. Encoded protein: CASSPQGREETLYF. The variable domain in full, with the rest retrieved from reference TRBV25-1 and TRBJ2-5, is EADIYQTPRYLVIGTGKKITLECSQTMGHDKMYWYQQDPGMELHLIHYSYGVNSTEKGDLSSESTVSRIRTEHFPLTLESARPSHTSQYLCASSPQGREETLYFGPGTRLLVL.

Concerning this clonotype itself: A read error may be the cause here, since a much bigger clone is one base away. The rearrangement links TRBV20-1 to TRBJ2-7; 7 nucleotides agree with TRBD1. Per the germline V gene, CDR1 is DFQATT and CDR2 is SNEGSKA (reference sequence). The CDR3 is made up of 12 amino acids. This chain's CDR3 is CRVDRDSYEQYF. In DNA, the CDR3 is TGCAGAGTCGACAGGGACTCCTACGAGCAGTACTTC.

Comment on this clonotype: Given a much more abundant clone one base away, this may be a read error. The chain has TRBV6-1 and TRBJ1-4, with D unclear. The CDR3 has 15 residues. In germline, CDR1 is MNHNS, CDR2 SASEGT. The CDR3 is CASRKGDPGYEKQFF. The CDR3 DNA is TGTGCCAGCAGGAAGGGAGACCCTGGCTATGAAAAACAGTTTTTT.

In its sample, this clonotype was seen many times. This sequence joins TRBV7-6 and TRBJ1-6; D unclear. Per germline, CDR1 SGHVS and CDR2 FNYEAQ. Trimming pared 5 bases from V and 5 bases from J, leaving 7 bases between. The CDR3 has 13 amino acids. For the CDR3, the DNA is TGTGCCAGCAGCGCGGTAAATAATTCACCCCTCCACTTT. This translates into CASSAVNNSPLHF.

There are many counts of this clonotype. This chain uses TRBV11-2 with TRBJ2-3; 11 positions match TRBD2. The CDR3 sequence is 17 residues long. The J segment lost 2 bases and the V segment lost 5 bases, leaving 9 bases of the junction unmatched. The germline V gene has CDR1 SGHAT and CDR2 FQNNGV. CDR3 sequence: CASSIRGTSGYTDTQYF. The CDR3 DNA sequence: TGTGCCAGCAGCATAAGGGGGACTAGCGGATACACAGATACGCAGTATTTT.

This clonotype showed up many times. V usage is TRBV3-1 and J usage is TRBJ2-5; the D gene is possibly TRBD2 (6 bases). Trimming shortened V by 4 bases and J by 4 bases, and 16 bases separated the two germline ends. The germline V gene encodes CDR1 LGHDT and CDR2 YNNKEL (reference sequence). The CDR3 spans 15 residues. CDR3 DNA: TGTGCCAGCAGCCCTTTGGGGGGTTTGGGAGAGACCCAGTACTTC. Encoded protein: CASSPLGGLGETQYF.

In its sample, this clonotype was seen many times. J is TRBJ1-4 and V is TRBV7-8; D is possibly TRBD1 (5 bases). Germline CDR1 reads SGHVS; CDR2 reads FQNEAQ. This CDR3 has 13 residues. V gave up 11 bases and J gave up 6 bases, with 16 bases separating them. The CDR3 coding sequence is TGTGCCGGCGCGGGGCGGGGGGATGAAAAACTGTTTTTT. Translated, it gives CAGAGRGDEKLFF. The whole variable domain, filled in from reference TRBV7-8 and TRBJ1-4, reads GAGVSQSPRYKVAKRGQDVALRCDPISGHVSLFWYQQALGQGPEFLTYFQNEAQLDKSGLPSDRFFAERPEGSVSTLKIQRTQQEDSAVYLCAGAGRGDEKLFFGSGTQLSVL.

The CDR3 protein is CSAREEGAKFSAKNIQYF. The CDR3 coding sequence is TGCAGTGCTAGAGAGGAGGGGGCGAAATTTTCAGCCAAAAACATTCAGTACTTC. J is TRBJ2-4 and V is TRBV20-1; D might be TRBD1 (7 bases). The V end lost 0 bases, the J end lost 0 bases, and 18 bases lay between the germline ends. The CDR3 is 18 amino acids. The germline V gene encodes CDR1 DFQATT and CDR2 SNEGSKA (reference sequence).

This clonotype was picked up many times. The V call is TRBV11-1, the J call TRBJ2-3; D tentatively fits TRBD1 or TRBD2 (5 bases each). With 5 bases removed from V and 11 bases from J, the gap between germline ends came to 26 bases. Germline CDR1 is SGHAT and CDR2 is FQDESV (reference sequence). This CDR3 is 16 amino acids long. CDR3 region: CASSPNWLRERREQYF. CDR3 bases: TGTGCCAGCAGCCCCAATTGGCTCAGGGAGAGAAGAGAGCAGTATTTT.

This clonotype was seen ten or more times. V is TRBV6-6 and J is TRBJ2-7; no clear D. V lost 3 bases, J lost 2 bases, and 8 bases lay in between. The CDR3 consists of 13 residues. Germline assignment: CDR1 MNHNY and CDR2 SVGAGI (reference sequence). The CDR3 DNA is TGTGCCAGCAGTTATAGCCAAACCTACGAGCAGTACTTC. It encodes CASSYSQTYEQYF.

This clonotype has more than one count but fewer than ten. This sequence joins TRBV28 and TRBJ1-2; no clear D. There are 15 residues in the CDR3. Germline CDR1 reads MDHEN; CDR2 reads SYDVKM. V lost 5 bases and J lost 0, with 13 bases in between. For the CDR3, the DNA is TGTGCCAGCAGTGTCTCGGGATTAGCTAACTATGGCTACACCTTC. As protein: CASSVSGLANYGYTF.

This clonotype was counted many times. The V gene is TRBV2, the J gene TRBJ2-5, with D hard to call. Germline CDR1 reads SNHLY; CDR2 reads FYNNEI. This CDR3 spans 13 amino acids. The V and J ends lost 4 bases and 3 bases respectively, with 9 bases between them. The CDR3 nucleotides are TGTGCCAGCAGTGTGAGTCAGAAAGAGACCCAGTACTTC. Translating gives CASSVSQKETQYF.

This chain joins TRBV27 and TRBJ1-4; D gene unclear. The CDR3 consists of 15 residues. Germline CDR1 is MNHEY and CDR2 is SMNVEV (reference sequence). The V end lost 3 bases, the J end lost 4 bases, and 12 bases lay between the germline ends. The CDR3: CASSLGGFDNEKLFF. The DNA of the CDR3 is TGTGCCAGCAGTTTGGGAGGGTTTGATAATGAAAAACTGTTTTTT.

To note about this clonotype: A read error may be the cause here, since a much bigger clone is one base away. The chain is built from TRBV5-1 and TRBJ2-3, with D possibly being TRBD1 (7 bases). This CDR3 is 15 amino acids long. V was clipped by 4 bases and J by 7 bases, with 19 bases between them. Germline V gene lookup returns CDR1 SGHRS and CDR2 YFSETQ. CDR3 coding DNA: TGCGCCAGCAGCACTCCAGGGGGGTCGGCACATACGCAGTATTTT. Protein: CASSTPGGSAHTQYF.

This clonotype was observed at least ten times. This chain connects TRBV20-1 to TRBJ2-1, with D unresolved. From germline, CDR1 is DFQATT and CDR2 SNEGSKA (reference sequence). The CDR3 is 13 amino acids. The V gene lost 0 bases and the J gene lost 8 bases, with 11 bases spanning the gap. CDR3 sequence: CSARDYPLHEQFF. The CDR3 nucleotides are TGCAGTGCTAGAGATTACCCGCTACATGAGCAGTTCTTC.

This clonotype was recorded many times. The V gene is TRBV5-4, the J gene TRBJ2-5; no clear D gene. Germline CDR1 is SGHNT and CDR2 is YYREEE (reference sequence). V was clipped by 1 base and J by 3 bases, with 7 bases between them. This CDR3 has 13 amino acids. The CDR3: CASSLRTEETQYF. The CDR3 bases are TGTGCCAGCAGCTTGAGGACGGAAGAGACCCAGTACTTC.

This clonotype was seen many times. This sequence joins TRBV5-1 and TRBJ2-1; perhaps TRBD1 as D (6 bases). The CDR3 extends over 13 amino acids. Germline CDR1 is SGHRS and CDR2 is YFSETQ. With 7 bases removed from V and 5 bases from J, the gap between germline ends came to 13 bases. The CDR3 coding sequence is TGCGCCAGCCAGCTTAGGGGGAACAATGAGCAGTTCTTC. This codes for CASQLRGNNEQFF.

In this sample, this clonotype turned up many times. V usage is TRBV20-1 and J usage is TRBJ2-1; TRBD2 might be the D (6 bases). The CDR3 consists of 16 residues. Trimming removed 4 bases at V and 1 base at J, with 17 bases between. The germline CDR1 and CDR2 sequences are DFQATT and SNEGSKA (reference sequence). CDR3 loop: CSATFADSGSYNEQFF. The CDR3 DNA reads TGCAGTGCTACCTTTGCTGATAGCGGTTCCTACAATGAGCAGTTCTTC.

This clonotype was recorded many times. The rearrangement joins TRBV6-2 or TRBV6-3 to TRBJ2-5; D remains unclear. V lost 6 bases and J lost 4, with 6 bases in between. The CDR3 has 11 amino acids. Germline V gene lookup returns CDR1 MNHEY and CDR2 SVGEGT. The CDR3 loop is CASRQGETQYF. The CDR3 DNA sequence: TGTGCCAGCAGACAAGGAGAGACCCAGTACTTC.

The genes are TRBV18 and TRBJ2-5; 12 bases match TRBD2. V lost 3 bases to trimming and J lost 4 bases; unmatched junction nucleotides: 6. The germline gives CDR1 KGHSH, CDR2 LQKENI. The CDR3 length is 16 residues. CDR3 bases: TGTGCCAGCTCACCCCTAGCGGGAGGGCCTCCAGAGACCCAGTACTTC. Encoded protein: CASSPLAGGPPETQYF.

This clonotype came up many times. The chain couples TRBV19 to TRBJ2-1; D might be TRBD2 (7 bases). Germline V gives CDR1 LNHDA, CDR2 SQIVND (reference sequence). V lost 6 bases and J 4 bases, leaving 19 bases between the germline ends. The CDR3 runs to 16 residues. This CDR3 reads CASSPSGARGYNEQFF. The CDR3, as DNA: TGTGCCAGTAGCCCCTCAGGGGCGCGGGGGTACAATGAGCAGTTCTTC. Drawing the rest from reference TRBV19 and TRBJ2-1, the complete variable domain is DGGITQSPKYLFRKEGQNVTLSCEQNLNHDAMYWYRQDPGQGLRLIYYSQIVNDFQKGDIAEGYSVSREKKESFPLTVTSAQKNPTAFYLCASSPSGARGYNEQFFGPGTRLTVL.

This clonotype was detected many times. The chain joins TRBV29-1 to TRBJ2-5; 9 bases fit TRBD2. Unmatched junction bases numbered 6, after V lost 5 bases and J lost 5 bases. Germline V gene data show CDR1 as SQVTM and CDR2 as ANQGSEA. This CDR3 comprises 13 residues. CDR3 DNA sequence: TGCAGCGTTCTATTAGCGGGAGTGGAGACCCAGTACTTC. Its protein product is CSVLLAGVETQYF.

Comment on this clonotype: A read error may explain this, as a much larger clone is one base away. The V gene is TRBV19, the J gene TRBJ2-2, with D perhaps being TRBD1 or TRBD2 (6 bases each). The CDR3 loop spans 18 amino acids. The germline V gene encodes CDR1 LNHDA and CDR2 SQIVND (reference sequence). CDR3 DNA: TGTGCCAGTAGTTTACCTTTCTCGACAGGCCCAAACACCGGGGGGCTGTTTTTT. This gives the protein CASSLPFSTGPNTGGLFF. Full variable domain (missing parts from reference TRBV19 and TRBJ2-2): DGGITQSPKYLFRKEGQNVTLSCEQNLNHDAMYWYRQDPGQGLRLIYYSQIVNDFQKGDIAEGYSVSREKKESFPLTVTSAQKNPTAFYLCASSLPFSTGPNTGGLFFGEGSRLTVL.

In its sample, this clonotype was seen many times. The CDR3 protein is CSAWTGPYEQYF. CDR3 bases: TGCAGTGCTTGGACAGGGCCCTACGAGCAGTACTTC. The rearrangement uses TRBV20-1 and TRBJ2-7; 8 positions match TRBD1. From germline, CDR1 is DFQATT and CDR2 SNEGSKA (reference sequence). J lost 2 bases, V lost 5 bases, and 2 bases had no gene match. The CDR3 is 12 residues long.

In its sample, this clonotype was seen many times. The rearrangement links TRBV29-1 to TRBJ1-2; D not resolved. Trimming took off 3 bases at V and 3 bases at J, with 5 bases between the two ends. Germline V gives CDR1 SQVTM, CDR2 ANQGSEA. CDR3 size: 11 residues. This CDR3 is CSVERDYGYTF. The CDR3 nucleotides read TGCAGCGTTGAGAGGGACTATGGCTACACCTTC.

This clonotype was found many times. DNA of the CDR3: TGTGCCAGCACACCTAGCGGGAGGGCCGGAGATACGCAGTATTTT. This translates into CASTPSGRAGDTQYF. The chain uses TRBV5-8 and TRBJ2-3; 12 positions agree with TRBD2. Germline CDR1 and CDR2: SGHTS and YDEGEE. V lost 6 bases and J lost 5; bases outside the gene matches: 7. The CDR3 is 15 residues long.

This clonotype was recorded many times. The V and J genes are TRBV20-1 and TRBJ2-2; 10 bases fit TRBD2. From germline, CDR1 is DFQATT and CDR2 SNEGSKA (reference sequence). CDR3 length equals 15 residues. Unmatched junction bases numbered 3, after V lost 5 bases and J lost 0 bases. The CDR3: CSAPSGGANTGELFF. Written as DNA, the CDR3 is TGCAGTGCTCCTAGCGGGGGAGCGAACACCGGGGAGCTGTTTTTT.